This T cell receptor (beta chain) appears in the sequencing data of a study of shared clonotypes between healthy human individuals (dated by TCRdb to 2020 to 2021). Looking at the study overall: The cohort included a few men and two women between 18 and 49 years of age. Per donor, three plates each were used for CD4 naive and CD4 memory, two for CD8 naive, and one for CD8 memory. To increase sequencing depth and limit assay-specific biases, TCR repertoire library preparation and sequencing were carried out by different laboratories using diverse techniques. The study deeply sequenced blood TCR repertoires of five healthy adults to estimate repertoire size and the extent of clonotype sharing between individuals. Per donor, leukapheresis produced somewhere between about 0.94 and 9.5 billion PBMCs. The full study reports these points: Higher generation probabilities were observed for clonotypes shared by all four sorted-subset donors than for non-shared clonotypes. Because the study included only a small number of donors, the genetic and exposure-history diversity represented was limited. Sharing across several donors was observed for about 5% of naive CD4, about 4% of naive CD8, roughly 2.4% of memory CD4, and about 0.39% of memory CD8 clonotypes. Naive subsets generally had larger estimated clonotype richness than memory subsets. Sampling was restricted to blood, and TCR repertoires in tissue are likely to differ from TCR repertoires in blood. Pairwise subsampling led to the expectation that sequencing depth would affect the degree of clonotype sharing among donors. Rarefaction of sorted-subset datasets indicated incomplete sequencing despite the large sequencing depth.

V loses 3 bases of germline sequence and J loses 11 bases, and the interval between the two ends is 10 bases. The germline V gene sets CDR1 to MNHEY and CDR2 to SVGAGI. The CDR3 starts with the cysteine, ends with the phenylalanine, and has 11 residues. The read is trimmed to its CDR3 DNA, 33 bases read in frame from base 1. Healthy HIV-negative adults with no recently reported acute infections or vaccinations were included as donors. All donors were Caucasian adults living in Nashville, Tennessee, USA. CD8 memory samples combined magnetically selected CD45RO+ cells with CCR7-negative CD45RA+ effector memory (TemRA) cells. After blood collection by leukapheresis, PBMCs were isolated using Ficoll-Histopaque density gradient centrifugation and then cryopreserved in the vapor phase of liquid nitrogen. Purity and quantity of every magnetically sorted T cell population were checked by analytical flow cytometry. From each sorted fraction, genomic DNA was isolated and quantified by UV absorbance on a Nanodrop 2000c.

This clone was picked up one time. The antigen it binds to is not known. Base qualities are not provided; no much larger clone lies one nucleotide away. Using the deep immunoSEQ assay, multiplex PCR amplified TCR CDR3 regions from genomic DNA. For each cell subset, the extracted genomic DNA was distributed evenly across all wells of several immunoSEQ 96-well plates, and each plate served as one replicate. For sorted subsets, each replicate PCR was loaded with 200 ng genomic DNA, equivalent to 25,000 to 35,000 T cell genomes. Purified libraries were measured with a Qubit 3.0 fluorometer, size-checked on a Bioanalyzer 2100, and measured again with the KAPA Library Quantification kit. Every immunoSEQ 96-well plate was sequenced on a dedicated single-read 150-cycle Illumina NextSeq 550 flow cell. The original methods were these. Because only junctional sequences without quality scores were contained in the immunoSEQ output, filtering matching that applied to full-length reads could not be performed. To assign V/J genes and CDR3, sequences were annotated using PyIR, a Python wrapper for IgBLAST v1.9, with IMGT germline references. Any read was removed if the V/J assignment was weak (E-value above 1e-6), the CDR3 was missing, or the read contained stop codons, out-of-frame junctions, or ambiguous translated residues. V3J clonotypes were defined by identical inferred V gene, J gene, and CDR3 amino acid sequence. Percentage overlap between repertoires was computed as shared unique clonotypes divided by the size of the smaller repertoire. RTK rarefaction, the Chao1 estimator, and Recon v2.1 estimates of unobserved clonotypes were used to assess repertoire richness. OLGA was used to compute generation probabilities for all TCRbeta clonotypes that the gDNA method yielded from a few donors. The clones in this table, taken by TCRdb from immuneACCESS, are in-frame only. Not every clone is retained; where verified, under half of the shortfall comes from an unresolved V gene, and the cause of the rest is unknown. The V and J calls and clone size were taken over from that table, and D and trimming were inferred from the DNA. This sample is represented by about 320,000 clones; 87% of them were singletons. Around 16% of the sample rests with the top ten.

Sequencing used memory CD8+ T cells sorted from blood. The cell subset or site label, read with the paper, signifies: CD45RO+ cells pooled with CCR7-negative TemRA cells. This receptor chain uses TRBV6-5 and TRBJ1-1; the D gene lacks a confident call. The clonotype originates from a man aged 18 to 30 in good health. The CDR3 has the sequence CASSYSGWAFF. The nucleotide sequence is given as TGTGCCAGCAGTTATAGCGGGTGGGCTTTCTTT.